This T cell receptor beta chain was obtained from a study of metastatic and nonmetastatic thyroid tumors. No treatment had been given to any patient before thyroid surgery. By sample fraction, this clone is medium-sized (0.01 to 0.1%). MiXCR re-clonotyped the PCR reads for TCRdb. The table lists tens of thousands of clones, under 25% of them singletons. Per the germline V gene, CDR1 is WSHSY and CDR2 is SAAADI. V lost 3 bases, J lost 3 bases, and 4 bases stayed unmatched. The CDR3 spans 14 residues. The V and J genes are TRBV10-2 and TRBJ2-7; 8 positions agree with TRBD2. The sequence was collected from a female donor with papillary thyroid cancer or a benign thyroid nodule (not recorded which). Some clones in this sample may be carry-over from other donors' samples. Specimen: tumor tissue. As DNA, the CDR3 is TGCGCCAGCAGTGATATAGCGGGGCTCTACGAGCAGTACTTC. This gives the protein CASSDIAGLYEQYF.